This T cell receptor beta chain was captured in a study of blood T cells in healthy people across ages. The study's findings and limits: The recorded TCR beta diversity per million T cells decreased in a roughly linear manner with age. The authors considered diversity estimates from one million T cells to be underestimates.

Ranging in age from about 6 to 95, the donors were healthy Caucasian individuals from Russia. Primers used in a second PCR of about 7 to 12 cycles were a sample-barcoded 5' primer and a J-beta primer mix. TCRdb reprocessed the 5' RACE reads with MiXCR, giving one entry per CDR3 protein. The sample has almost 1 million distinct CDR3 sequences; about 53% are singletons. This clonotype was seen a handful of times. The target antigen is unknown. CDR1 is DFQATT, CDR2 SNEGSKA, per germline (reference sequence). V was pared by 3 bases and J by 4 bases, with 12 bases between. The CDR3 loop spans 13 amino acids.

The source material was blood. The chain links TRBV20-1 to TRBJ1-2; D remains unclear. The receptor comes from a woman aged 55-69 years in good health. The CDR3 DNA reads TGCAGTGCTAGGGACCGAGTCGGCTATGGCTACACCTTC. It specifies CSARDRVGYGYTF.